The T cell receptor beta chain under discussion was sequenced for a study of blood T cell repertoires in COVID-19 (dated by TCRdb to 2020 to 2022). In terms of the full investigation: Collaborator samples came from the United States, Italy and Spain and covered acute and convalescent phases of COVID-19. Deeply sampled blood TCRbeta repertoires from subjects exposed to, actively infected with, or recovered from COVID-19 were included in the dataset. Nearly every sample came with metadata listing a de-identified subject ID, COVID-19 status, age in years and sex. The material from the prospective study consisted of cDNA or gDNA derived from T cells, B-cell-depleted T cells, or PBMCs. The repertoires were released in a freely available public database meant as a resource for research on the immune response to SARS-CoV-2. The samples were drawn from two sources: the first 160 participants of the ongoing ImmuneRACE study, and 1,200 or so subjects contributed by 6 global collaborators. Where available, HLA class I and class II types were taken from metadata supplied by the sample provider and were not determined by assay-based typing.

The CDR3 sequence holds 16 residues, the cysteine and phenylalanine included. Only the CDR3 DNA is retained, 48 bases long and in frame from the first base. After removal of 2 bases from V and 5 bases from J, the junction retains 7 bases not matched to a gene. The germline V gene encodes CDR1 MGHRA and CDR2 YSYEKL. This clone was found a few times. Its antigen is unknown. No clone much larger than this one lies a single base away; base qualities are absent. Participants in the prospective study were aged roughly 18 to 89 years, lived in 20 to 25 United States geographic areas, and enrolled through a virtual design. In the prospective study, participants were assigned to cohorts based on the clinical history participants reported in a screening survey and a study questionnaire. In the prospective study, whole blood, serum and a nasopharyngeal or oropharyngeal swab were collected from each participant by mobile phlebotomists. Over a roughly 2-month period, participants in the prospective study had the option of providing additional blood draws and questionnaires. Before DNA extraction, blood samples from the prospective study were shipped at room temperature or frozen.

The paper as a whole reports these results and caveats: Clinical and demographic metadata were provided uncurated, with the amount varying by source and participant.

The immunoSEQ Assay, a bias-controlled multiplex PCR, was used to amplify TCRbeta CDR3 regions from genomic DNA. The authors' pipeline ran thus. The number of nucleated cells in each sample was estimated from the amplification of reference gene primers within the assay. To quantify the absolute abundance of each unique TCRbeta CDR3 rearrangement, sequence reads were collapsed and filtered. For each sample, productive Simpson clonality was calculated by taking the square root of Simpson's diversity index across productive rearrangements. TCRdb took this table from immuneACCESS and kept in-frame rearrangements with V and J called. Such tables lack part of the clones; where checked against another copy, unresolved V genes explain under half of the gap, and the rest is unexplained. V and J calls and clone size are as listed in that table; D and trimming were resolved from the DNA. For this sample there are 400,000 or so clones; roughly 86% appear just once. The ten largest account for around 2.1% of the sample.

The sequence was collected from a woman in her forties with acute COVID-19. The rearranged chain carries TRBV4-1 and TRBJ1-4, with 8 bases in between that match TRBD1. The sequenced sample consisted of PBMCs or T cells enriched from blood (not recorded which). CDR3 reads: CASSQTVTGVNEKLFF. The DNA is as follows: TGCGCCAGCAGCCAAACCGTGACAGGGGTAAATGAAAAACTGTTTTTT.